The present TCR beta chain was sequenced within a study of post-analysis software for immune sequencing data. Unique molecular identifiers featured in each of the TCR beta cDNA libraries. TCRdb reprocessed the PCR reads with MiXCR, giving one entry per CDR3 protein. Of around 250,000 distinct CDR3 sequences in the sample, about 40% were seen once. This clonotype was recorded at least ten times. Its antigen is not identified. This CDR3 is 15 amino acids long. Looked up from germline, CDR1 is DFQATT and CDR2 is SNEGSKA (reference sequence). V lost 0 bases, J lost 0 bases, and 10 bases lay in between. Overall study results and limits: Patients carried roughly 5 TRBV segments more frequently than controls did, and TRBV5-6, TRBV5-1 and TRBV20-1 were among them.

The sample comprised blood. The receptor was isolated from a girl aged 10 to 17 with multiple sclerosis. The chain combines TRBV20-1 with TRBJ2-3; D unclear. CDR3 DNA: TGCAGTGCTAGAGATGATCTAGATAGCACAGATACGCAGTATTTT. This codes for CSARDDLDSTDTQYF.